The source of this TCR beta chain is a study of CD8 T cells in ankylosing spondylitis (dated by TCRdb to about 2017). Regarding the research as a whole: The study set out to find disease-linked TCR variants by profiling T cell receptor beta repertoires in ankylosing spondylitis patients and healthy donors. The whole study cohort included 108 healthy donors and 20 to 30 ankylosing spondylitis patients. Peripheral blood samples were taken, and synovial fluid was additionally collected from ankylosing spondylitis patients. What the work shows at the level of the full study, not this receptor alone: Significant enrichment of the disease-linked clones was reported in matched synovial fluid samples from ankylosing spondylitis patients. Some of the motif variants had been reported before in the synovial fluid and blood of reactive arthritis patients, a finding that suggests common disease-initiation mechanisms. Blood from ankylosing spondylitis patients appeared to be characterized by a TCR beta motif composed of roughly 8 highly homologous amino acid variants. The disease-linked clones showed a CD8+ phenotype and occurred at relatively low frequencies in peripheral blood.

This clonotype showed up just a few times. The clone's antigen remains unknown. No quality values exist for individual bases; no much larger clone is one base distant. Synovial fluid samples were matched to blood samples from the same ankylosing spondylitis patients. The run used an Illumina HiSeq 2500. Quantitative 5'-RACE with molecular barcodes was used to prepare TCR beta libraries. Processing in the source paper ran as follows. Disease-linked TCR variants were identified with a new computational method built on a probabilistic model of VDJ rearrangement. TCRdb reprocessed the public reads (quality trimming at Q25 with fastp, clone calling with MiXCR) and kept in-frame beta chains. Every distinct CDR3 protein forms one entry, paired with its most common genes and DNA. The V and J calls shown here were made by TCRdb, not taken from the authors' results. Across this sample there are about 100,000 distinct CDR3 sequences, with around 24% seen only once. In total, the top ten clones hold roughly an eighth of the sample.

For CDR1 and CDR2, the germline V gene lists SGHTA and FQGNSA. Its CDR3 holds 15 amino acids, cysteine through phenylalanine. CDR3 DNA only is kept here, 45 bases in frame from base 1. V and J are trimmed by 5 bases and 4 bases, and the gene matches miss 8 bases of the junction. The V and J segments used are TRBV7-2 and TRBJ2-1; 7 middle bases align to TRBD1. The clonotype originates from a male donor with ankylosing spondylitis. The sample was synovial fluid, either unsorted or a sorted T cell fraction (not recorded which). The nucleotide sequence is TGTGCCAGCAGCCCCTCCGGGACAGCTTACAATGAGCAGTTCTTC. This sequence encodes CASSPSGTAYNEQFF.